This entry is about one TCR beta chain. Per the authors' pipeline: Scientists estimated how many nucleated cells there were by amplifying reference gene primers. Measured with immunoSEQ multiplex PCR; TCRdb has only the in-frame clones, and not every one. V and J calls and clone size are given by that table; D and trimming were obtained from the DNA. The profile shows tens of thousands of clones, under 90% of them singletons. The data are from a study of blood T cell repertoires in COVID-19. Looking at the study overall: Italy, Spain and the United States were the sources of the convalescent and acute COVID-19 samples. PBMCs, B-cell-depleted T cells, or T cells were the source of the cDNA or gDNA that made up the material.

Trimming took off 6 bases at V and 0 bases at J, with 14 bases between the two ends. Germline V gene sequence: CDR1 MNHEY, CDR2 SVGAGI. The CDR3 has 15 residues. The chain joins TRBV6-5 to TRBJ1-1; TRBD1 might be the D (5 bases). The TCR sequence derives from a human donor in a cohort sampled during active COVID-19. The sample was peripheral blood. As DNA, the CDR3 is TGTGCCAGCAGGGGGGGGGACGGTTTGAACACTGAAGCTTTCTTT. Its translation is CASRGGDGLNTEAFF.